This TCR beta chain was profiled in a study of blood T cell repertoires in COVID-19. Study-level information: The samples span acute and convalescent COVID-19 from the United States, Italy and Spain. T cells, B-cell-depleted T cells, or PBMCs supplied cDNA or gDNA.

V was pared by 5 bases and J by 7 bases, with 17 bases between. Germline V gene lookup returns CDR1 SGHVS and CDR2 FQNEAQ. There are 15 residues in the CDR3. Original analysis: The assay estimated nucleated cells by amplifying reference gene primers. TCRdb's table, derived via immunoSEQ multiplex PCR, lists solely in-frame clones and lacks some. Clonal size and the V and J genes are those of that table, whereas D and trimming came from the DNA. The data hold some 140,000 clones, with roughly 80% observed a single time. This clonotype originated in a man aged 55-75 years with acute or convalescent COVID-19. The V call is TRBV7-8, the J call TRBJ1-4, with D possibly matching TRBD1 (5 bases). Sample: peripheral blood. The CDR3 loop is CASSPLRGEGEKLFF. In DNA form, the CDR3 reads TGTGCCAGCAGCCCTTTGCGGGGGGAGGGTGAAAAACTGTTTTTT.